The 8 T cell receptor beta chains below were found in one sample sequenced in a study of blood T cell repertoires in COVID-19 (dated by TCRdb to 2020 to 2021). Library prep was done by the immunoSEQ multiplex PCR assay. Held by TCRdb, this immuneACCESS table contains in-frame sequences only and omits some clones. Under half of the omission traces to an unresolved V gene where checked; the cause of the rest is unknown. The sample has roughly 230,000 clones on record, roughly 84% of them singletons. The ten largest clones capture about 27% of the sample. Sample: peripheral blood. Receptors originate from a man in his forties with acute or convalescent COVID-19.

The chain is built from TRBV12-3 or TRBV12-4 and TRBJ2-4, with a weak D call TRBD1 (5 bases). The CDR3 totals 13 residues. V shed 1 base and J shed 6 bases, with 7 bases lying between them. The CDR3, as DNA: TGTGCCAGCAGTTTAGGACAGACAAACATTCAGTACTTC. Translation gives CASSLGQTNIQYF.

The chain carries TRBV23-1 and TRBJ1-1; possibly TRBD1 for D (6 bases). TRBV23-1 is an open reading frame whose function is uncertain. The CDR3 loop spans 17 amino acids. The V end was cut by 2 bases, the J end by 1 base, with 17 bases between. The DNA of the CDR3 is TGCGCCAGCAGTCAACTCATACAGGGTCCTCGGAACACTGAAGCTTTCTTT. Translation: CASSQLIQGPRNTEAFF.

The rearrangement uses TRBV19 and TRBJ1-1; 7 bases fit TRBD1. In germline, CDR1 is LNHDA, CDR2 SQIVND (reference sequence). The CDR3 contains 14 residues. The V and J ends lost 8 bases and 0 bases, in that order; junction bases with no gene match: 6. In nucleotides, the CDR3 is TGTGCCAGTTCAGGGGGGCAGCTGAACACTGAAGCTTTCTTT. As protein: CASSGGQLNTEAFF.

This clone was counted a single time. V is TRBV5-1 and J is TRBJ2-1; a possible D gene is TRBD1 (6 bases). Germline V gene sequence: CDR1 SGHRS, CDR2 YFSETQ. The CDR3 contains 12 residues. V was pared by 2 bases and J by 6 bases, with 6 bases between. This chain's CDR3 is CASSFRGNEQFF. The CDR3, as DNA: TGCGCCAGCAGCTTCAGGGGCAATGAGCAGTTCTTC. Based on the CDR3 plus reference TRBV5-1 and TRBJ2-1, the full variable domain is KAGVTQTPRYLIKTRGQQVTLSCSPISGHRSVSWYQQTPGQGLQFLFEYFSETQRNKGNFPGRFSGRQFSNSRSEMNVSTLELGDSALYLCASSFRGNEQFFGPGTRLTVL.

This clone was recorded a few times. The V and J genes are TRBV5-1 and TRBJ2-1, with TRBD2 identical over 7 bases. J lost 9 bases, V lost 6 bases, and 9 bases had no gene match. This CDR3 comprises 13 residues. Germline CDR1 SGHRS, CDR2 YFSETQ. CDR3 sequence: CASTLTSSGEQFF. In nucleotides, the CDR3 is TGCGCCAGCACGTTGACTAGCTCCGGTGAGCAGTTCTTC. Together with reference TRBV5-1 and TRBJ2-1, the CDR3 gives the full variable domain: KAGVTQTPRYLIKTRGQQVTLSCSPISGHRSVSWYQQTPGQGLQFLFEYFSETQRNKGNFPGRFSGRQFSNSRSEMNVSTLELGDSALYLCASTLTSSGEQFFGPGTRLTVL.

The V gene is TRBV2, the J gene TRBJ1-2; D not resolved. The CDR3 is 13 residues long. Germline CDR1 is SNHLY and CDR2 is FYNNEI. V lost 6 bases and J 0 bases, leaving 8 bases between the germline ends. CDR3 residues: CASSPLANYGYTF. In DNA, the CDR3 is TGTGCCAGCAGCCCATTAGCTAACTATGGCTACACCTTC.

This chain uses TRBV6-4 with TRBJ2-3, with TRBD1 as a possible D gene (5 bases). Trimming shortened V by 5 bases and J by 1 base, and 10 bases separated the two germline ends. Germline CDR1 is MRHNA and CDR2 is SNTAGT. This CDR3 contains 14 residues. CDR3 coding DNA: TGTGCCAGCAGTCCCCTGGGGCGCACAGATACGCAGTATTTT. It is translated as CASSPLGRTDTQYF.

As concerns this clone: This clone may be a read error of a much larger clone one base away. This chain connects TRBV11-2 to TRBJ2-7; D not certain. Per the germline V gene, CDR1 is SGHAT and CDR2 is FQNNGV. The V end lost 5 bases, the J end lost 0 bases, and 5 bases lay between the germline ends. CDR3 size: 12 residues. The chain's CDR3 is CASSRSSYEQYF. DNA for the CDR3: TGTGCCAGCAGCCGGAGCTCCTACGAGCAGTACTTC. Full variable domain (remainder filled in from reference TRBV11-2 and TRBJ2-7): EAGVAQSPRYKIIEKRQSVAFWCNPISGHATLYWYQQILGQGPKLLIQFQNNGVVDDSQLPKDRFSAERLKGVDSTLKIQPAKLEDSAVYLCASSRSSYEQYFGPGTRLTVT.